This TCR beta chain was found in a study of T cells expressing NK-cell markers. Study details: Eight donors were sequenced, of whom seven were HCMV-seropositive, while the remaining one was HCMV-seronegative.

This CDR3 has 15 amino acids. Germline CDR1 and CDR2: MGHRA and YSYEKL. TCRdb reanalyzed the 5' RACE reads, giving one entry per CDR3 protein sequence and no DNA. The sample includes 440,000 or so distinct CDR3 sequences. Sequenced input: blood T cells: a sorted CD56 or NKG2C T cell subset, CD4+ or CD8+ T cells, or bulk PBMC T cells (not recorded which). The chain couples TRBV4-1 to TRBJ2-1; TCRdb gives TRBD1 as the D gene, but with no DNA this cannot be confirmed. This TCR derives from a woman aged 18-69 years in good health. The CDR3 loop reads CASSQQGYRYNEQFF.